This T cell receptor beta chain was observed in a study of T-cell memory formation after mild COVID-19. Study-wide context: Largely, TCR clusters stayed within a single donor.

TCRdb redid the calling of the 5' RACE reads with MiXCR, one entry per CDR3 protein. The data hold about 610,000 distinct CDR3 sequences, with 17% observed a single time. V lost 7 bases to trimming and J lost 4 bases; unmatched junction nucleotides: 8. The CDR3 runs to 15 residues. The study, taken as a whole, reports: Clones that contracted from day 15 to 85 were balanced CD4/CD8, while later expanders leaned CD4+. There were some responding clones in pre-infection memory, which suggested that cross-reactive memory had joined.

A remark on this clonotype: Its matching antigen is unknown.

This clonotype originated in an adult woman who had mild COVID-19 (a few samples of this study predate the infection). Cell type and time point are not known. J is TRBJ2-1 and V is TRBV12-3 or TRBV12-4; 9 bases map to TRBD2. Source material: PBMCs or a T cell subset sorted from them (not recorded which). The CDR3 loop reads CASTPGLATYNEQFF. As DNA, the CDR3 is TGTGCCAGCACTCCGGGACTAGCAACTTACAATGAGCAGTTCTTC.